This entry lists 28 T cell receptor beta chains sequenced from one sample in a study of tumor and adjacent non-tumor tissue in lung cancer. The template was RNA from unsorted bulk tissue. This non-tumor lung sample came from over 3 cm beyond the tumor edge. The library came from three nested PCR rounds adapted from ARM-PCR protocols. MiXCR was run by TCRdb on the multiplex PCR reads, yielding one entry per CDR3 protein. The sample carries 80,000 or so distinct CDR3 sequences, 80% to 90% recorded once. The specimen was distant non-tumor lung tissue. All receptors derive from a man between 60 and 75 years old with non-small cell lung cancer.

A note on this clonotype: A much larger clone is a single base away; this may be a read error. This sequence joins TRBV20-1 and TRBJ1-5, with 9 bases matching TRBD1. The CDR3 covers 14 residues. The ends lost 2 bases at V and 6 bases at J; junction bases unmatched: 5. Germline V gives CDR1 DFQATT, CDR2 SNEGSKA (reference sequence). Here the CDR3 DNA reads TGCAGTGCTAGACTCACAGGGGGCGGTCAGCCCCAGCATTTT. Translation gives CSARLTGGGQPQHF.

Concerning this clonotype itself: The germline gene is not matched at one end of the junction; a read error may be the cause. The chain links TRBV11-2 to TRBJ2-1, with D possibly matching TRBD2 (5 bases). CDR3 length: 15 residues. Germline V CDR1 and CDR2: SGHAT, FQNNGV. CDR3 nucleotide sequence: TGTGCCAGCGGCTTTAGCGTGGGCCCCTACAATGGGCAGTTCTTC. Translation: CASGFSVGPYNGQFF.

The V call is TRBV7-8, the J call TRBJ2-3; D perhaps matches TRBD1 (6 bases). The CDR3 is 15 residues long. Germline loops: CDR1 SGHVS, CDR2 FQNEAQ. V was pared by 6 bases and J by 7 bases, with 20 bases between. The CDR3 DNA reads as TGTGCCAGCAGGGACAGAAACCAGAATGGGAATACGCAGTATTTT. Protein: CASRDRNQNGNTQYF.

This clonotype appeared once. A junction boundary mismatches the germline segment, possibly from a read error. The chain uses TRBV20-1 and TRBJ2-5; 14 bases map to TRBD2. Germline CDR1 is DFQATT and CDR2 is SNEGSKA (reference sequence). This CDR3 comprises 17 residues. The DNA for the CDR3 is TGCATTGCTAGACCCTTTCCCTTGGGACTAGCGGGAGAGACCCAGCACTTC. Its protein is CIARPFPLGLAGETQHF.

This rearrangement joins TRBV5-4 to TRBJ1-1; no definite D call. CDR1 SGHNT and CDR2 YYREEE come from the germline V gene (reference sequence). The length of the CDR3 is 13 residues. The CDR3 loop is CDGSSPMNTEAFF. CDR3 coding DNA: TGTGACGGCAGCTCCCCGATGAACACTGAAGCTTTCTTT.

As to this clonotype: One end of the junction does not line up with germline, which may come from a read error. The CDR3 nucleotides are TGTGCCAGCAGTCCTATCATTGGGGCCAACCTCCTAACTTTC. The encoded protein is CASSPIIGANLLTF. The rearrangement uses TRBV11-2 and TRBJ2-6; D is possibly TRBD1 (5 bases). Germline values: CDR1 SGHAT, CDR2 FQNNGV. The CDR3 sequence is 14 residues long.

The J gene is TRBJ1-1, the V gene TRBV12-3 or TRBV12-4; 7 bases are a match to TRBD1. The length of the CDR3 is 15 residues. CDR3 nucleotide sequence: TGTGCAAACAGGGGAACAGGGTTGAGGGGCACTGAAGCTTTCTTT. Translation gives CANRGTGLRGTEAFF.

The table lists this clonotype with a few counts. Germline is not matched at one junction end, which may reflect a read error. The J gene is TRBJ1-1, the V gene TRBV5-6; D possibly corresponds to TRBD1 (5 bases). The CDR3 spans 13 residues. The germline V gene has CDR1 SGHDT and CDR2 YYEEEE. As DNA, the CDR3 is TGTACCAGCAGTTTGCTTCAGGGCAGTGAAGCCTTCTTT. Encoded protein: CTSSLLQGSEAFF.

In regard to this clonotype: Given a much more abundant clone one base away, this may be a read error. Here the CDR3 reads CASSLRGWGTEAFF. CDR3 sequence (DNA): TGTGCCAGCAGCCTACGAGGATGGGGCACTGAAGCTTTCTTT. The rearrangement joins TRBV6-5 to TRBJ1-1; D is unresolved. Germline-derived CDR1 and CDR2 are MNHEY and SVGAGI. The CDR3 covers 14 residues. With 6 bases removed from V and 4 bases from J, the gap between germline ends came to 15 bases.

As concerns this clonotype: Relative to the germline gene, one junction end is altered; a read error may explain this. The genes are TRBV6-2 or TRBV6-3 and TRBJ2-3, with D tentatively TRBD1 (5 bases). In germline, CDR1 is MNHEY, CDR2 SVGEGT. This CDR3 comprises 14 residues. CDR3 region: CASSYSDSTETQYF. CDR3 coding DNA: TGTGCCAGCAGTTACTCCGACAGCACAGAAACGCAGTATTTT.

As concerns this clonotype: A read error is possible here, since a much larger clone lies one base away. The V call is TRBV6-1, the J call TRBJ2-6, with D unclear. Germline values: CDR1 MNHNS, CDR2 SASEGT. Trimming took off 3 bases at V and 2 bases at J, with 8 bases between the two ends. The CDR3 extends over 15 amino acids. CDR3 sequence reads: CASSDISPGANVLTF. The CDR3 DNA reads TGTGCCAGCAGTGACATCTCCCCTGGGGCCAACGTCCTGACTTTC.

This chain uses TRBV11-2 with TRBJ2-1; tentatively, D is TRBD1 (5 bases). Germline assignment: CDR1 SGHAT and CDR2 FQNNGV. The CDR3 covers 14 residues. The germline V and J ends were trimmed by 1 base and 11 bases, with 15 bases remaining between them. The CDR3 DNA reads TGTGCCAGCAGCTTAGTTGAACAGGACGATAAGCAGTTCTTC. Amino acid sequence: CASSLVEQDDKQFF.

Comment on this clonotype: Here the CDR3 omits its conserved ending phenylalanine or tryptophan, so a read error is the likely source. V gene TRBV11-3 combines with J gene TRBJ2-2; the D gene is possibly TRBD2 (6 bases). The germline gives CDR1 SGHNT, CDR2 YENEEA. The V gene lost 5 bases and the J gene lost 5 bases, with 24 bases spanning the gap. The CDR3 is 18 residues long. CDR3 nucleotides: TGTGCCAGCAGCCAAGCGGGTTTCCGACTCCGAGAGACCGGGGAGCTGTTTCTT. It yields the protein CASSQAGFRLRETGELFL.

Turning to this clonotype: Because the CDR3 is missing its conserved closing phenylalanine or tryptophan, this is likely a read error. This chain links TRBV11-2 with TRBJ1-1; 7 bases map to TRBD1. V shed 7 bases, J shed 5 bases, and the junction held 10 bases outside the gene matches. CDR1 and CDR2 (germline): SGHAT, FQNNGV. This CDR3 contains 14 residues. The CDR3 protein is CASNLTGRGTEAFS. The CDR3 bases are TGTGCCAGCAACTTGACAGGGAGGGGGACTGAAGCTTTCTCT.

Details on this clonotype: The CDR3 does not end in the conserved phenylalanine or tryptophan, so this is likely a read error. The chain links TRBV11-2 to TRBJ2-5; no reliable D call. The CDR3 contains 13 residues. Trimming shortened V by 7 bases and J by 3 bases, and 12 bases separated the two germline ends. Germline V gives CDR1 SGHAT, CDR2 FQNNGV. CDR3 in amino acids: CASNYTREETQYL. The CDR3, as DNA: TGTGCCAGCAACTATACAAGGGAAGAGACCCAGTACTTA.

This clonotype was detected a few times. The chain employs TRBV20-1 and TRBJ2-1; D possibly corresponds to TRBD2 (5 bases). The CDR3 runs 15 residues. Germline values: CDR1 DFQATT, CDR2 SNEGSKA (reference sequence). With 3 bases removed from V and 3 bases from J, the gap between germline ends came to 15 bases. The CDR3 DNA reads as TGCAGTGCTAGGGATCGGCCTAGCAACTACAATGAGCAGTTCTTC. Translating gives CSARDRPSNYNEQFF.

Details on this clonotype: At one end, the junction sequence differs from germline, possibly due to a read error. This chain uses TRBV6-2 or TRBV6-3 with TRBJ2-4; D gene uncertain. The germline V gene has CDR1 MNHEY and CDR2 SVGEGT. The CDR3 has 17 residues. CDR3 amino acids: CASSYSMAGGTLNIQCF. The CDR3 nucleotides are TGTGCCAGCAGTTACTCAATGGCAGGTGGTACGTTAAACATTCAGTGCTTC.

On this clonotype itself: The junction departs from the called germline gene at one end, perhaps through a read error. The genes are TRBV28 and TRBJ2-5; D gene unclear. The CDR3 is 12 residues long. The germline CDR1 and CDR2 sequences are MDHEN and SYDVKM. The CDR3 loop reads CPSSRSQGTQYF. The CDR3 DNA sequence: TGTCCCAGCAGCCGGTCCCAAGGGACCCAGTACTTC. The whole variable domain, filled in from reference TRBV28 and TRBJ2-5, reads DVKVTQSSRYLVKRTGEKVFLECVQDMDHENMFWYRQDPGLGLRLIYFSYDVKMKEKGDIPEGYSVSREKKERFSLILESASTNQTSMYLCPSSRSQGTQYFGPGTRLLVL.

The gene calls are TRBV4-2 and TRBJ2-7; the D gene is possibly TRBD2 (6 bases). The CDR3 contains 16 residues. The V and J ends lost 1 base and 12 bases respectively, with 25 bases between them. Looked up from germline, CDR1 is LGHNA and CDR2 is YNFKEQ. CDR3 bases: TGTGCCAGCAGCCAAGGGGACCCGGGACTCGGGGACGGGCGGTACTTC. This encodes CASSQGDPGLGDGRYF.

This clonotype was observed a few times. The CDR3 does not close with the conserved phenylalanine or tryptophan, likely indicating a read error. The gene calls are TRBV7-8 and TRBJ2-1; D is perhaps TRBD2 (5 bases). The germline V gene encodes CDR1 SGHVS and CDR2 FQNEAQ. V lost 1 base and J 12 bases, leaving 13 bases between the germline ends. The CDR3 is 13 amino acids. The CDR3 DNA sequence: TGTGCCAGCAGCTTAGAGGCAGCTCGGGGGCAGTTCCTC. This codes for CASSLEAARGQFL.

This clonotype was seen only once. The junction differs from germline at one of its ends, possibly a read error. The chain combines TRBV29-1 with TRBJ1-1; TRBD1 matches 7 bases. Germline assignment: CDR1 SQVTM and CDR2 ANQGSEA. The CDR3 has 13 residues. The CDR3 DNA follows: TGCAACACCGGACAGGACCAGAACACTGAAGCTGTCTTT. Protein sequence: CNTGQDQNTEAVF. The full variable domain, in which reference TRBV29-1 and TRBJ1-1 provide the parts outside the CDR3, is SAVISQKPSRDICQRGTSLTIQCQVDSQVTMMFWYRQQPGQSLTLIATANQGSEATYESGFVIDKFPISRPNLTFSTLTVSNMSPEDSSIYLCNTGQDQNTEAVFGQGTRLTVV.

To note about this clonotype: Germline is not matched at one junction end, which may reflect a read error. The chain combines TRBV11-2 with TRBJ2-5; D not certain. Germline lookup yields CDR1 SGHAT and CDR2 FQNNGV. This CDR3 comprises 13 residues. In DNA, the CDR3 is TGTGCCAGCACCTATACAAGGGAAGAGACCCAGTATTTC. It translates to CASTYTREETQYF. Full variable domain (remainder filled in from reference TRBV11-2 and TRBJ2-5): EAGVAQSPRYKIIEKRQSVAFWCNPISGHATLYWYQQILGQGPKLLIQFQNNGVVDDSQLPKDRFSAERLKGVDSTLKIQPAKLEDSAVYLCASTYTREETQYFGPGTRLLVL.

The chain uses TRBV11-2 and TRBJ2-5, with D possibly TRBD1 on 5 matching bases. Between the trimmed V and J ends, which lost 4 bases and 7 bases, there was a span of 16 bases. Germline CDR1 SGHAT, CDR2 FQNNGV. This CDR3 contains 14 residues. For the CDR3, the DNA is TGTGCCAGCAGCTCTGGACATGTCCATGGGACCCAGTACTTC. It is translated as CASSSGHVHGTQYF.

In the case of this clonotype: Because it lacks the conserved phenylalanine or tryptophan at the end, this CDR3 is likely a read error. V gene TRBV4-3 combines with J gene TRBJ2-7, with D possibly being TRBD1 (5 bases). The V gene's germline CDR1 is LGHNA and CDR2 YSLEER. Trimming took 0 bases from V and 9 from J, leaving 15 bases between them. This CDR3 contains 14 residues. CDR3 residues: CASSQDRGLFVQYL. The CDR3 DNA sequence: TGCGCCAGCAGCCAAGATAGGGGTTTATTTGTGCAGTACCTC.

The chain has TRBV6-5 and TRBJ2-3; D gene ambiguous. The CDR3 is 12 residues long. Germline loops: CDR1 MNHEY, CDR2 SVGAGI. The CDR3 coding sequence is TGTGCTAGGAGCGCAAGCACAGATACGCAGTATTTT. Its translation is CARSASTDTQYF.

V usage is TRBV11-1 and J usage is TRBJ2-5; possibly TRBD1 for D (6 bases). CDR1 and CDR2 (germline): SGHAT, FQDESV (reference sequence). The CDR3 has 17 amino acids. The V gene lost 3 bases and the J gene lost 0 bases, with 17 bases spanning the gap. This CDR3 is CASSLVTGCFYQETQYF. The CDR3 DNA follows: TGTGCCAGCAGCTTGGTTACAGGGTGCTTTTACCAAGAGACCCAGTACTTC.

V is TRBV7-3 and J is TRBJ2-7; D may match TRBD1 or TRBD2 (7 bases each). Germline V gene sequence: CDR1 SGHTA, CDR2 FQGTGA. V was clipped by 5 bases and J by 6 bases, with 17 bases between them. The CDR3 has 14 residues. CDR3 amino acids: CASSTGEGAREQYF. The DNA of the CDR3 is TGTGCCAGCAGCACAGGGGAGGGGGCTCGCGAGCAGTACTTC.

This clonotype showed up just a few times. Possible read error: a much larger clone is one base away. V is TRBV20-1 and J is TRBJ1-1, with D tentatively TRBD1 (6 bases). Germline loops: CDR1 DFQATT, CDR2 SNEGSKA (reference sequence). The length of the CDR3 is 13 residues. The DNA of the CDR3 is TGCAGTGCTAGAGCGCAGGGGAACACTGAAGCTTTATTT. The encoded protein is CSARAQGNTEALF.